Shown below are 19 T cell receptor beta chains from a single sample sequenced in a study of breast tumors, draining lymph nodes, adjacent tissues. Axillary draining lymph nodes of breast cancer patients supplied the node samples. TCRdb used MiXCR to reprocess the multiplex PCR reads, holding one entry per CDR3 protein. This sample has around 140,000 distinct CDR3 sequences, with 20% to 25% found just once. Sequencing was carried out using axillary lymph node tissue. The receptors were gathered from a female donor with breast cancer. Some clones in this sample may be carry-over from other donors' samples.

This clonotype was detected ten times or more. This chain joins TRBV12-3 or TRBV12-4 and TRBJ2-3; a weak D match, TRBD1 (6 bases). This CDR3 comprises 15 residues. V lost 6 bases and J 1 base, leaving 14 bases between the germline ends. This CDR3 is CASRRQARGTDTQYF. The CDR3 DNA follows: TGTGCCAGCAGGCGACAGGCACGGGGCACAGATACGCAGTATTTT.

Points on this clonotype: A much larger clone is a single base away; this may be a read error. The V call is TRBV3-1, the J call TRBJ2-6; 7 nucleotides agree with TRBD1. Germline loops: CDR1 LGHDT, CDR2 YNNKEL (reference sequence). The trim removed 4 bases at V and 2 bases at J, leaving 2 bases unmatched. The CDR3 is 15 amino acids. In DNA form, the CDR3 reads TGTGCCAGCAGCCTGGGGACAGCTGGGGCCAACGTCCTGACTTTC. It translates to CASSLGTAGANVLTF.

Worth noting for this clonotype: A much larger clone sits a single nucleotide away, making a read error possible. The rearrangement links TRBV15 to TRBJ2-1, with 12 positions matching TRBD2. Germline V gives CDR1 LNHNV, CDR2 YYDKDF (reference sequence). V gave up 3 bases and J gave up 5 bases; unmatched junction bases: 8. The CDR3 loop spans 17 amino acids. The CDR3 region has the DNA TGTGCCACCAGCAGGGCTAGCGGGAGGGCAAGGAACAATGAGCAGTTCTTC. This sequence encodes CATSRASGRARNNEQFF.

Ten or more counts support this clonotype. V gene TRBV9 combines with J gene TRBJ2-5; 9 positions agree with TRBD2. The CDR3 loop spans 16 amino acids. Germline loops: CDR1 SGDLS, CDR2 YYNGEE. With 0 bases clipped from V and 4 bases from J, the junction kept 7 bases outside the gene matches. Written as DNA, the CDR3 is TGTGCCAGCAGCGTAGATGCGGGAGGGCTACGAGAGACCCAGTACTTC. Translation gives CASSVDAGGLRETQYF.

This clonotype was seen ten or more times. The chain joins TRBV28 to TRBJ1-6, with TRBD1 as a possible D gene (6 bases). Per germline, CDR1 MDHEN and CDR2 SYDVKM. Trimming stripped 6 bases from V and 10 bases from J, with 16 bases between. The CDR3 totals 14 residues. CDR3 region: CASRPTGINSPLHF. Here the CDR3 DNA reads TGTGCCAGCAGACCTACAGGGATTAACTCACCCCTCCACTTT.

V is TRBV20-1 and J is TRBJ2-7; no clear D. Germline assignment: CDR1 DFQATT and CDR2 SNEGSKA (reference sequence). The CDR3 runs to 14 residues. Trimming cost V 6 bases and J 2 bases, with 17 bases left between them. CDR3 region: CSADYPGLAYEQYF. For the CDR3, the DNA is TGCAGTGCCGATTATCCGGGTCTCGCCTACGAGCAGTACTTC.

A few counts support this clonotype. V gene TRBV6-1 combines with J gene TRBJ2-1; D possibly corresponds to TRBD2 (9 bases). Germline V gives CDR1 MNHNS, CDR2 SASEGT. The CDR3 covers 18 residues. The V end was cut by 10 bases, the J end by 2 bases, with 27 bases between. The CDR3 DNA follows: TGTGCCACCACCCAGGGGGCAGGGAGCGGGAGGACCTACAATGAGCAGTTCTTC. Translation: CATTQGAGSGRTYNEQFF.

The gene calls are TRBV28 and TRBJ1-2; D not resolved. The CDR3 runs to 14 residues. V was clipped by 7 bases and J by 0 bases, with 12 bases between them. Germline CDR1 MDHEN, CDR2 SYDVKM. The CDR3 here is CASTPSGSNYGYTF. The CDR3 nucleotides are TGTGCCAGCACCCCTTCGGGCTCTAACTATGGCTACACCTTC.

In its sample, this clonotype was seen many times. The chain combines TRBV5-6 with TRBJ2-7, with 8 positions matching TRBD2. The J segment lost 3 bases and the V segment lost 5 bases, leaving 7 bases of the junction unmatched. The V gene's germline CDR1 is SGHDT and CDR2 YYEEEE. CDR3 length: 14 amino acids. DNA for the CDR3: TGTGCCAGCAGGCCGGGACTAGGGGGCTACGAGCAGTACTTC. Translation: CASRPGLGGYEQYF.

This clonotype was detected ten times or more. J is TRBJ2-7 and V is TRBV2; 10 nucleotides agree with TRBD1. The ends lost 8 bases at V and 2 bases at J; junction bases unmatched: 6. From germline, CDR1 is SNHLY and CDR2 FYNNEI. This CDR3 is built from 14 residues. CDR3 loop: CASRPGQGTYEQYF. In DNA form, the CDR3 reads TGTGCCAGCCGCCCGGGACAGGGGACCTACGAGCAGTACTTC.

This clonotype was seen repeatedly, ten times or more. The CDR3: CASGLVEILAGGNEQFF. Here the CDR3 DNA reads TGTGCTAGTGGTTTGGTAGAGATCCTAGCGGGAGGAAATGAGCAGTTCTTC. The chain has TRBV12-5 and TRBJ2-1; TRBD2 aligns across 11 bases. The J segment lost 7 bases and the V segment lost 0 bases, leaving 8 bases of the junction unmatched. Per germline, CDR1 LGHNT and CDR2 FRNRAP. CDR3 length equals 17 residues.

For the CDR3, the DNA is TGTGCCAGCAGCTTAGCGCGGGGTCCTCAAAACACCATATATTTT. Translation gives CASSLARGPQNTIYF. This chain joins TRBV7-8 and TRBJ1-3; D is undetermined. Trimming cost V 0 bases and J 6 bases, with 12 bases left between them. This CDR3 is built from 15 residues. The germline V gene has CDR1 SGHVS and CDR2 FQNEAQ. The full variable domain, its missing parts supplied by reference TRBV7-8 and TRBJ1-3, is GAGVSQSPRYKVAKRGQDVALRCDPISGHVSLFWYQQALGQGPEFLTYFQNEAQLDKSGLPSDRFFAERPEGSVSTLKIQRTQQEDSAVYLCASSLARGPQNTIYFGEGSWLTVV.

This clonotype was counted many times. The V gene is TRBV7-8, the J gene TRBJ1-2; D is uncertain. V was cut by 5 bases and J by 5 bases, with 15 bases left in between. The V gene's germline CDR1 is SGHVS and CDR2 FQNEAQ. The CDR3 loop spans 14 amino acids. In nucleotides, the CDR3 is TGTGCCAGCAGCAGCCGGGTCGAGTCTTATGGCTACACCTTC. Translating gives CASSSRVESYGYTF.

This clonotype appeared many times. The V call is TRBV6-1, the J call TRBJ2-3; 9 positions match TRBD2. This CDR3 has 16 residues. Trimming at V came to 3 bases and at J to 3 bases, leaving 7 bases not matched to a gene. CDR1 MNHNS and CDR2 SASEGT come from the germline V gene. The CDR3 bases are TGTGCCAGCAGTGACGGCGGGAGGGCCGGGACAGATACGCAGTATTTT. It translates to CASSDGGRAGTDTQYF.

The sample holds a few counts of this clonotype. CDR3 sequence reads: CAWRTGGSNTGELFF. The CDR3, as DNA: TGTGCCTGGAGGACGGGCGGGAGCAACACCGGGGAGCTGTTTTTT. The V and J genes are TRBV30 and TRBJ2-2; 7 bases agree with TRBD2. Germline assignment: CDR1 GTSNPN and CDR2 SVGIG (reference sequence). The trim removed 3 bases at V and 2 bases at J, leaving 6 bases unmatched. This CDR3 contains 15 residues.

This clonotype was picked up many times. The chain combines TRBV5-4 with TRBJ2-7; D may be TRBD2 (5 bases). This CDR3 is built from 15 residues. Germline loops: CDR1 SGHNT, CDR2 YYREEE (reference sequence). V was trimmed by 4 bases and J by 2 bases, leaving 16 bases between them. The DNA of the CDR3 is TGTGCCAGCAGCCCGGGGTTCCACGAGACCTACGAGCAGTACTTC. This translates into CASSPGFHETYEQYF.

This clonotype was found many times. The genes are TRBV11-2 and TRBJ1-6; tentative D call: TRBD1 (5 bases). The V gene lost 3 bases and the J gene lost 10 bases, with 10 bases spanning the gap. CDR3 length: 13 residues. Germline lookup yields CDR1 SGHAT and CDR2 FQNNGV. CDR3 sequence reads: CASSFQGISPLHF. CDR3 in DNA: TGTGCCAGCAGCTTTCAGGGTATATCACCCCTCCACTTT. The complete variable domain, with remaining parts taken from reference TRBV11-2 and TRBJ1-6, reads EAGVAQSPRYKIIEKRQSVAFWCNPISGHATLYWYQQILGQGPKLLIQFQNNGVVDDSQLPKDRFSAERLKGVDSTLKIQPAKLEDSAVYLCASSFQGISPLHFGNGTRLTVT.

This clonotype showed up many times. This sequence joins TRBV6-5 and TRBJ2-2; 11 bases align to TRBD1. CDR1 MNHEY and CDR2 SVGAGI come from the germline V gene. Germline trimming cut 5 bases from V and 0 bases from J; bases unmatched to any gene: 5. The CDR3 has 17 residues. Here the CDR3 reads CASSPLGQGANTGELFF. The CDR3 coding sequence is TGTGCCAGCAGTCCCCTGGGACAGGGGGCGAACACCGGGGAGCTGTTTTTT.

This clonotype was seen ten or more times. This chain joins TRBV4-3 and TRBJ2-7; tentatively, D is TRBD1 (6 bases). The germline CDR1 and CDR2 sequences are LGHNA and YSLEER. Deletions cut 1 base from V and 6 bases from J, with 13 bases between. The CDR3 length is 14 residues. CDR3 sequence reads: CASSQGVRGAEQYF. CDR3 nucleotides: TGCGCCAGCAGCCAAGGAGTCAGGGGCGCCGAGCAGTACTTC.